These 7 T cell receptor beta chains were sequenced from one sample in a study of blood T cell repertoires in COVID-19. The assay was immunoSEQ multiplex PCR, and TCRdb's table has in-frame clones only and misses some. The sample comprises about 440,000 clones, about 91% of which are singletons, and 10% to 15% rests with the top ten. Sequencing input: peripheral blood. The receptors stem from a woman between 45 and 65 years old with COVID-19, enrolled during active disease.

The chain recombines TRBV10-3 with TRBJ2-3, with unresolved D. V was shortened by 6 bases and J by 5 bases, with 27 bases between the two germline ends. CDR3 length: 18 amino acids. Germline CDR1 reads ENHRY; CDR2 reads SYGVKD. This CDR3 is CAIRLTVPGRLQVDTQYF. The DNA for the CDR3 is TGTGCCATCAGGTTGACTGTCCCGGGTCGATTACAAGTAGATACGCAGTATTTT.

V gene TRBV7-2 combines with J gene TRBJ2-7, with D hard to call. In germline, CDR1 is SGHTA, CDR2 FQGNSA. The CDR3 spans 13 residues. V lost 5 bases to trimming and J lost 2 bases, with 10 bases between them. This CDR3 is CASSLSIPYEQYF. The CDR3 bases are TGTGCCAGCAGCCTCAGTATTCCCTACGAGCAGTACTTC.

The gene calls are TRBV5-6 and TRBJ2-3; D possibly corresponds to TRBD1 (5 bases). CDR3 length equals 15 residues. The V gene's germline CDR1 is SGHDT and CDR2 YYEEEE. V was clipped by 0 bases and J by 0 bases, with 8 bases between them. This CDR3 reads CASSLEGASTDTQYF. The CDR3 DNA sequence: TGTGCCAGCAGCTTGGAAGGGGCTAGCACAGATACGCAGTATTTT.

The V call is TRBV5-5, the J call TRBJ2-7; D is uncertain. This CDR3 contains 13 residues. In germline, CDR1 is SGHKS, CDR2 YYEKEE (reference sequence). V lost 0 bases, J lost 2 bases, and 6 bases lay in between. CDR3 amino acids: CASSLGSAYEQYF. CDR3 bases: TGTGCCAGCAGCTTGGGCTCGGCCTACGAGCAGTACTTC.

V usage is TRBV30 and J usage is TRBJ2-2; TRBD2 aligns across 9 bases. V shed 2 bases and J 9 bases; nucleotides not matched to a gene: 10. The CDR3 consists of 15 residues. CDR1 GTSNPN and CDR2 SVGIG come from the germline V gene (reference sequence). This chain's CDR3 is CAWSLGGGANRELFF. The CDR3 DNA sequence: TGTGCCTGGAGTCTGGGCGGGGGGGCCAACCGGGAGCTGTTTTTT.

V usage is TRBV19 and J usage is TRBJ1-2, with D uncertain. The germline gives CDR1 LNHDA, CDR2 SQIVND (reference sequence). The ends were cut back, 7 bases at V and 7 bases at J, with 13 bases in the middle. This CDR3 contains 12 residues. The DNA of the CDR3 is TGTGCCAGTATGGGAGAGTACAGTGGCTACACCTTC. Translation: CASMGEYSGYTF.

This chain links TRBV6-1 with TRBJ1-2, with no clear D. Germline-derived CDR1 and CDR2 are MNHNS and SASEGT. V gave up 1 base and J gave up 0 bases, with 6 bases separating them. The CDR3 sequence is 14 residues long. For the CDR3, the DNA is TGTGCCAGCAGTGAAGACGTAGCTAACTATGGCTACACCTTC. Protein sequence: CASSEDVANYGYTF.